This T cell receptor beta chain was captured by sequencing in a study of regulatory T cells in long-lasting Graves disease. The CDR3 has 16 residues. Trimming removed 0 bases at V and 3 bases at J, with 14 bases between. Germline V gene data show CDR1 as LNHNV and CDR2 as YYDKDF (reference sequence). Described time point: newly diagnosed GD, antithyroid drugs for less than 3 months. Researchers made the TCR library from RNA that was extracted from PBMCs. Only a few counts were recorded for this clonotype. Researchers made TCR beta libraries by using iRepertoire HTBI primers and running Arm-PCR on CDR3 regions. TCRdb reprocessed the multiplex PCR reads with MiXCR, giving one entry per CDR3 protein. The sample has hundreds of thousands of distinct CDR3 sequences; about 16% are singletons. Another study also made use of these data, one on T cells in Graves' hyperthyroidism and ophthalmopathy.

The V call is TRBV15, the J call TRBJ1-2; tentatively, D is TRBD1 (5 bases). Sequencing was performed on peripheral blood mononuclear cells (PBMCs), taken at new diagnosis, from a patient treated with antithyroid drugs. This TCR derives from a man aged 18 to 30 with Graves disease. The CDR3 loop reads CATSRDRGQDHYGYTF. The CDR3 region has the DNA TGTGCCACCAGCAGAGATAGGGGTCAGGATCACTATGGCTACACCTTC.